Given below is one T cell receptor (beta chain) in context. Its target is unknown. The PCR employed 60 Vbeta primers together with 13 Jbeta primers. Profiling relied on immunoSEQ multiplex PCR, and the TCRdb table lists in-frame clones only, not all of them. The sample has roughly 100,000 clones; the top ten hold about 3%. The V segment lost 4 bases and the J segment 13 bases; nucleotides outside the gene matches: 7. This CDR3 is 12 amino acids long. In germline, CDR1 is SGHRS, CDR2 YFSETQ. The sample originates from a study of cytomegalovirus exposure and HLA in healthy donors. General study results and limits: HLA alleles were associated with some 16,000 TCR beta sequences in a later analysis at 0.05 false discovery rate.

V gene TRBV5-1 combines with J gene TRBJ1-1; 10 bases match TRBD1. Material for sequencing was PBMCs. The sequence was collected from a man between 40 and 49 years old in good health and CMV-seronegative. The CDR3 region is CASSTGQGLVFF. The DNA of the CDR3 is TGCGCCAGCAGCACGGGACAGGGGTTGGTTTTCTTT. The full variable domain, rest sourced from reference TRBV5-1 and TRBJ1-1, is KAGVTQTPRYLIKTRGQQVTLSCSPISGHRSVSWYQQTPGQGLQFLFEYFSETQRNKGNFPGRFSGRQFSNSRSEMNVSTLELGDSALYLCASSTGQGLVFFGQGTRLTVV.